Following are 18 T cell receptor beta chains from one sample sequenced in a study of blood T cells in healthy people across ages. A second PCR of about 7 to 12 cycles used a sample-barcoded 5' primer and a J-beta primer mix. In TCRdb, the 5' RACE reads were re-called with MiXCR into one record per CDR3 protein. The data hold 800,000 to 1,000,000 distinct CDR3 sequences, with roughly 43% observed a single time. The sequencing input was blood. The receptor source for this set is a man younger than 40 in good health.

A single count supports this clonotype. The chain is built from TRBV20-1 and TRBJ1-4; D perhaps matches TRBD1 (5 bases). V was cut by 1 base and J by 5 bases, with 11 bases left in between. The CDR3 is 14 amino acids. CDR1 and CDR2 from the germline V gene are DFQATT and SNEGSKA (reference sequence). In DNA, the CDR3 is TGCAGTGCTAGAGTCAGGGCTTCAAATGAAAAACTGTTTTTT. This sequence encodes CSARVRASNEKLFF.

The rearrangement links TRBV6-5 to TRBJ2-5, with no clear D. The CDR3 has 14 residues. V gave up 3 bases and J gave up 5 bases, with 13 bases separating them. CDR1 and CDR2 from the germline V gene are MNHEY and SVGAGI. CDR3 coding DNA: TGTGCCAGCAGTTATTCCTCTCTCGGGGAGACCCAGTACTTC. This translates into CASSYSSLGETQYF.

This chain connects TRBV7-2 to TRBJ1-4, with D maybe TRBD1 (5 bases). Germline CDR1 is SGHTA and CDR2 is FQGNSA. The CDR3 has 17 amino acids. V lost 2 bases and J lost 5, with 18 bases in between. The CDR3 region has the DNA TGTGCCAGCAGCTTATCTTGGGTAAGGGGAGCGAATGAAAAACTGTTTTTT. Translation: CASSLSWVRGANEKLFF.

The J gene is TRBJ2-4, the V gene TRBV5-6; 7 positions match TRBD2. Germline CDR1 reads SGHDT; CDR2 reads YYEEEE. The CDR3 covers 14 residues. J was trimmed by 8 bases and V by 0 bases; bases with no gene match: 5. The CDR3, as DNA: TGTGCCAGCAGCTTGGAGACTAGCTGGGACATTCAGTACTTC. Translation: CASSLETSWDIQYF.

The genes are TRBV20-1 and TRBJ2-7; 9 bases align to TRBD1. Germline-derived CDR1 and CDR2 are DFQATT and SNEGSKA (reference sequence). The trim removed 8 bases at V and 1 base at J, leaving 3 bases unmatched. The CDR3 loop spans 12 amino acids. The CDR3 sequence: CSTGQGSYEQYF. The CDR3 DNA reads as TGCAGTACGGGACAGGGTTCCTACGAGCAGTACTTC.

A few counts support this clonotype. The chain links TRBV4-1 to TRBJ1-5, with TRBD1 matching 9 bases. Germline CDR1 reads MGHRA; CDR2 reads YSYEKL. With V trimmed by 3 bases and J by 7 bases, 7 bases remained unmatched. The CDR3 totals 15 residues. CDR3 in DNA: TGCGCCAGCAGCCAGAACGGGGGGACAGGGCAGCCCCAGCATTTT. This encodes CASSQNGGTGQPQHF.

About this clonotype: One junction end disagrees with the germline gene, perhaps due to a read error. The chain is built from TRBV6-4 and TRBJ1-5; tentatively, D is TRBD1 (5 bases). Germline V gene sequence: CDR1 MRHNA, CDR2 SNTAGT. The CDR3 spans 13 residues. CDR3 coding DNA: TGTGCCAGCAGGGCAGGGATGGATCAACCCCAGCATTTT. The encoded protein is CASRAGMDQPQHF.

The genes are TRBV24-1 and TRBJ2-5, with a weak D call TRBD1 (6 bases). The better agreement between TRBJ2-7 and the DNA end casts doubt on the J call. Germline assignment: CDR1 KGHDR and CDR2 SFDVKD. The CDR3 extends over 14 amino acids. CDR3 protein: CATSGETGYYEQYF. For the CDR3, the DNA is TGTGCCACCAGTGGTGAGACAGGTTACTACGAGCAGTACTTC.

The CDR3 coding sequence is TGTGCCAGCTGCCGGGGGCTGAACACCGGGGAGCTGTTTTTT. Translation: CASCRGLNTGELFF. J is TRBJ2-2 and V is TRBV25-1; D possibly uses TRBD1 or TRBD2 (6 bases each). CDR3 size: 14 residues. Looked up from germline, CDR1 is MGHDK and CDR2 is SYGVNS. Between the trimmed V and J ends, which lost 8 bases and 1 base, there was a span of 11 bases.

The chain has TRBV18 and TRBJ2-1, with TRBD1 identical over 8 bases. The CDR3 runs 13 residues. From germline, CDR1 is KGHSH and CDR2 LQKENI. V shed 1 base and J 8 bases; nucleotides not matched to a gene: 1. The CDR3 sequence: CASSPLQGDEQFF. The CDR3 DNA follows: TGTGCCAGCTCACCACTACAGGGGGATGAGCAGTTCTTC.

This clonotype was seen a handful of times. The rearrangement joins TRBV29-1 to TRBJ2-7; no reliable D call. The CDR3 length is 12 residues. Between the trimmed V and J ends, which lost 4 bases and 4 bases, there was a span of 11 bases. CDR1 is SQVTM, CDR2 ANQGSEA, per germline. The CDR3 region has the DNA TGCAGCGTTGTCCCCAACGCTTACGAGCAGTACTTC. This encodes CSVVPNAYEQYF.

The CDR3 coding sequence is TGTGCCAGCAGCCAAGATCAGAGGAGCTCCTACAATGAGCAGTTCTTC. The encoded protein is CASSQDQRSSYNEQFF. The chain combines TRBV3-1 with TRBJ2-1; unclear D gene. Between the trimmed V and J ends, which lost 0 bases and 0 bases, there was a span of 9 bases. Germline loops: CDR1 LGHDT, CDR2 YNNKEL (reference sequence). The CDR3 consists of 16 residues.

V usage is TRBV3-1 and J usage is TRBJ2-5; D not certain. CDR3 length: 14 residues. The germline CDR1 and CDR2 sequences are LGHDT and YNNKEL (reference sequence). Trimming shortened V by 1 base and J by 2 bases, and 8 bases separated the two germline ends. For the CDR3, the DNA is TGTGCCAGCAGCCAAGTTAACAGACAAGAGACCCAGTACTTC. As protein: CASSQVNRQETQYF.

The J gene is TRBJ1-3, the V gene TRBV20-1, with D hard to call. In germline, CDR1 is DFQATT, CDR2 SNEGSKA (reference sequence). Trimming shortened V by 6 bases and J by 4 bases, and 10 bases separated the two germline ends. The length of the CDR3 is 12 residues. DNA for the CDR3: TGCAGTGCCCCCAACGAGGGAAACACCATATATTTT. It translates to CSAPNEGNTIYF.

CDR3 region: CASSLVGAYQETQYF. The CDR3 nucleotides read TGTGCCAGCAGCTTGGTGGGGGCTTACCAAGAGACCCAGTACTTC. The V gene is TRBV7-9, the J gene TRBJ2-5; maybe TRBD1 (6 bases). The CDR3 has 15 residues. V was clipped by 3 bases and J by 0 bases, with 11 bases between them. The germline V gene encodes CDR1 SEHNR and CDR2 FQNEAQ (reference sequence).

The chain has TRBV11-2 and TRBJ2-7, with D possibly being TRBD1 (6 bases). Germline V gene lookup returns CDR1 SGHAT and CDR2 FQNNGV. CDR3 length: 15 amino acids. The ends were cut back, 0 bases at V and 2 bases at J, with 11 bases in the middle. The DNA of the CDR3 is TGTGCCAGCAGCTTAGAGGGGGCTGACCCCTACGAGCAGTACTTC. Protein: CASSLEGADPYEQYF. Supplemented by reference TRBV11-2 and TRBJ2-7, the full variable domain reads EAGVAQSPRYKIIEKRQSVAFWCNPISGHATLYWYQQILGQGPKLLIQFQNNGVVDDSQLPKDRFSAERLKGVDSTLKIQPAKLEDSAVYLCASSLEGADPYEQYFGPGTRLTVT.

This clonotype occurred many times. V gene TRBV29-1 combines with J gene TRBJ2-7, with D possibly being TRBD2 (5 bases). V was pared by 0 bases and J by 6 bases, with 18 bases between. There are 15 residues in the CDR3. Germline assignment: CDR1 SQVTM and CDR2 ANQGSEA. CDR3 amino acids: CSVEDWDGRRSEQYF. The CDR3 DNA sequence: TGCAGCGTTGAAGATTGGGATGGCAGGAGGTCCGAGCAGTACTTC.

V usage is TRBV27 and J usage is TRBJ2-1, with unresolved D. Trimming removed 4 bases at V and 5 bases at J, with 6 bases between. Germline V gene sequence: CDR1 MNHEY, CDR2 SMNVEV (reference sequence). CDR3 length equals 12 residues. The DNA of the CDR3 is TGTGCCAGCAGTTACCACCACAATGAGCAGTTCTTC. Amino acid sequence: CASSYHHNEQFF.